This T cell receptor (beta chain) was recovered during a study of T-cell memory formation after mild COVID-19. As for the study in general: In these data, TCR clusters were largely donor specific. Whole-study results and caveats: Second-wave clones reaching peak frequency on day 37 lacked confirmed SARS-CoV-2 specificity. Within pre-infection memory, some responding clones were found, suggesting cross-reactive memory joined.

The V gene end was trimmed by 7 bases and the J gene end by 1 base; junction bases not matched to a gene: 10. Germline values: CDR1 SQVTM, CDR2 ANQGSEA. The length of the CDR3 is 15 residues. In the case of this clonotype: Its antigen is unknown.

TCRdb independently ran MiXCR on the 5' RACE reads; one entry per CDR3 protein. The profile covers about 400,000 distinct CDR3 sequences, with approximately 15% appearing a single time and roughly 22% taken by the ten largest. J is TRBJ2-1 and V is TRBV29-1; 7 positions agree with TRBD2. This TCR was sampled from a young man who had mild COVID-19 (a few samples of this study predate the infection). Cell type and time point are not known. Sequenced sample: PBMCs or a T cell subset sorted from them (not recorded which). CDR3 nucleotide sequence: TGCAGCGCAAAGTCCGGGCGGGGGTCCTACAATGAGCAGTTCTTC. Translation: CSAKSGRGSYNEQFF.